The clone carrying this T cell receptor beta chain was seen a single time. Its antigen is undetermined. Cultured CD4+ T cell DNA underwent sequencing with the Oncomine TCR Beta short-read assay. Genomic DNA from cultured CD4+ T cells was extracted. TCRdb re-called the PCR reads with MiXCR, one entry per CDR3 protein. The sample gives about 6,600 distinct CDR3 sequences, roughly 43% of which show up once; around a quarter is in the top ten. This sample was taken from a study of vaccination and CD4 T cells after COVID-19. The overall study: Four females and six males made up the convalescents, with two Hispanic. Two doses of either BNT162b2 or mRNA-1273 vaccine were given to participants. Study results and limitations: Apart from involving relatively few convalescent patients, the work omitted early post-infection timepoints.

Treatment meaning: roughly nine-day PBMC culture with coronavirus spike peptide pools or control peptides (ViraFEST assay). Pre-COVID-19 pandemic sampling (2011-2018) yielded the unexposed donor's CD4+ T cells. The CDR3 spans 14 residues. Trimming at V came to 2 bases and at J to 8 bases, leaving 3 bases not matched to a gene. This chain joins TRBV12-3 or TRBV12-4 and TRBJ1-6, with 7 nucleotides matching TRBD1. Sequenced: CD4+ T cells from blood, cultured in vitro. The receptor was derived from a human donor in good health. CDR3 DNA: TGTGCCAGCAGTTTACAGGGGGGCGATTCACCCCTCCACTTT. This translates into CASSLQGGDSPLHF.